This T cell receptor beta chain stems from a study of T cell responses to AZD1222 COVID-19 vaccine. This table comes from immunoSEQ multiplex PCR, and its TCRdb copy is limited to in-frame clones, with some not included. The sample carries over 120,000 clones, 93% recorded once. This specimen was peripheral blood, taken on day 0 of AZD1222 vaccination. This receptor was obtained from an adult in good health.

The CDR3 coding sequence is TGCAGCGGCCGGGACAAGGATGAAAAACTGTTTTTT. Protein product: CSGRDKDEKLFF. The J gene is TRBJ1-4, the V gene TRBV29-1, with D perhaps TRBD1 (6 bases). The CDR3 has 12 amino acids. Germline loops: CDR1 SQVTM, CDR2 ANQGSEA. With 7 bases removed from V and 6 bases from J, the gap between germline ends came to 12 bases.